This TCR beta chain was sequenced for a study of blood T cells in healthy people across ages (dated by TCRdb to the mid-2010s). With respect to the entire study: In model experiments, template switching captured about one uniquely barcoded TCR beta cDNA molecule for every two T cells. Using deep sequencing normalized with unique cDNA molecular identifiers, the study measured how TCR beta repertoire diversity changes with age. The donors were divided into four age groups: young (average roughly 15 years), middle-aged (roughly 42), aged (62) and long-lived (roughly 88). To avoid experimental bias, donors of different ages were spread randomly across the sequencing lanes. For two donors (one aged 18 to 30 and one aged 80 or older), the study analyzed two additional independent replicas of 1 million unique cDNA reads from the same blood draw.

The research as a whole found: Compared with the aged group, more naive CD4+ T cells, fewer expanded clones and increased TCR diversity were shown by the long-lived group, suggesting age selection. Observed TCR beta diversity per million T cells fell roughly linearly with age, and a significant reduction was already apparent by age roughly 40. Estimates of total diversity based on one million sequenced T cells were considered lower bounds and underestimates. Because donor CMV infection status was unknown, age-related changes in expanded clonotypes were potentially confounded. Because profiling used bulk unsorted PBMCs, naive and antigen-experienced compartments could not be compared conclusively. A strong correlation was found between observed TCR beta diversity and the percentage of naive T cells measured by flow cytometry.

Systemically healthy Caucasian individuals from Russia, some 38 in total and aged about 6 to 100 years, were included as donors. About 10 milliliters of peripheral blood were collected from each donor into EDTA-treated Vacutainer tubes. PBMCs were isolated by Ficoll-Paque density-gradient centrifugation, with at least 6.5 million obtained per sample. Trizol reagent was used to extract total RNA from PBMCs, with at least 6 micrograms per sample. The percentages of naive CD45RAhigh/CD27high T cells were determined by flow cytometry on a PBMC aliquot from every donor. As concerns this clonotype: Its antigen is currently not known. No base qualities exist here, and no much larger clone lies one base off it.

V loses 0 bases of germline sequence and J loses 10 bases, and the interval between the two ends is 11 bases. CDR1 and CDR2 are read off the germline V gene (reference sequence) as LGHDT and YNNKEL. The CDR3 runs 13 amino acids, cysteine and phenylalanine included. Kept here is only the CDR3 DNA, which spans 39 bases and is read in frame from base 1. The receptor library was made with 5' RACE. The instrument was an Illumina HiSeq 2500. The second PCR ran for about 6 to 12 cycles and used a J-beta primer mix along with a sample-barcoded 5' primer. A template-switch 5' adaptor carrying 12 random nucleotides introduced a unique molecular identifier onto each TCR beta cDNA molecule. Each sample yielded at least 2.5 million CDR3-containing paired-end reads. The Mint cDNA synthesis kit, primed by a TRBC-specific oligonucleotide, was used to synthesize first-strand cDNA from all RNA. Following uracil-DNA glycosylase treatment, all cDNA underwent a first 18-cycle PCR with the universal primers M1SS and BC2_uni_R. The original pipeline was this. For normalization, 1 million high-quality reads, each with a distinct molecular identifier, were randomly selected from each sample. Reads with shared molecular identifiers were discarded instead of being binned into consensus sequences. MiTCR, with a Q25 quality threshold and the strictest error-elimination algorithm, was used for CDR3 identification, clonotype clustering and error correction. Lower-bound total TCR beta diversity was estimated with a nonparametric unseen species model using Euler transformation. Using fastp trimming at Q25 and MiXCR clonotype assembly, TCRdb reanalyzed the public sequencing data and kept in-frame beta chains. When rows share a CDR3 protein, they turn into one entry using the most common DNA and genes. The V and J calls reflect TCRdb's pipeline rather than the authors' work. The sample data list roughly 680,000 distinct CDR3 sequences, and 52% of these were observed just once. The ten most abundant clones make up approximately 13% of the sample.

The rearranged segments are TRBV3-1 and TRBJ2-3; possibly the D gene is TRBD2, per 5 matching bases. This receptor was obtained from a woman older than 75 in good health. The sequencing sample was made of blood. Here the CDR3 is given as CASSQDPGNSQYF. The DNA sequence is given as TGTGCCAGCAGCCAAGACCCCGGGAACTCGCAGTATTTT.